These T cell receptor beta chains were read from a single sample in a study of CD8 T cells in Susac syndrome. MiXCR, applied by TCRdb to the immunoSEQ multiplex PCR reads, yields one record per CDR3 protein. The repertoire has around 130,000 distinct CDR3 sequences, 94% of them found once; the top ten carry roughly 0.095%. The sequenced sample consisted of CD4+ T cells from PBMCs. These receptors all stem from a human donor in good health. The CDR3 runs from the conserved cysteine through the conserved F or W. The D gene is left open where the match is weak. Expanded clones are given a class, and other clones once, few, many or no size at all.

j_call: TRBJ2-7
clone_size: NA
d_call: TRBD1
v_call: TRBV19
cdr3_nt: TGTGCCAGTAGTTTGAAGATGGGACAGTCAATCTCCTACGAGCAGTACTTC
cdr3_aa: CASSLKMGQSISYEQYF

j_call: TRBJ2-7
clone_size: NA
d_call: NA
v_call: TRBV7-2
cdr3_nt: TGTGCCAGCAGCGCCGACTTCTCCTACGAGCAGTACTTC
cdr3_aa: CASSADFSYEQYF

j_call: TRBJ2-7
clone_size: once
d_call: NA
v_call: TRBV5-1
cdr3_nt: TGCGCCAGCAGCTACGACGGTCCCTACGAGCAGTACTTC
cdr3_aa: CASSYDGPYEQYF

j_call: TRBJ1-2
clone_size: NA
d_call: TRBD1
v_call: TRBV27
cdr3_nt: TGTGCCAGCAGTTTAGACAGGGGGCGGAACGTAGGGGGCTACACCTTC
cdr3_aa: CASSLDRGRNVGGYTF

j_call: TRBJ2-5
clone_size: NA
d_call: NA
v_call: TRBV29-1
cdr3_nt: TGCAGCGTTGTTGGGGTTCAAGAGACCCAGTACTTC
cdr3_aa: CSVVGVQETQYF

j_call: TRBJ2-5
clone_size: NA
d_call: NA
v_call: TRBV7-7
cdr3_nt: TGTGCTAGCAGCCGACGGTTGAGCGGTCAAGAGACCCAGTACTTC
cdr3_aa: CASSRRLSGQETQYF

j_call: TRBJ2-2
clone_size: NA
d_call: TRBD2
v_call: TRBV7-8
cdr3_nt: TGTGCCAGCAGCCACTTTCTTAGCGGGGTGGGCGGGGAGCTGTTTTTT
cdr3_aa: CASSHFLSGVGGELFF

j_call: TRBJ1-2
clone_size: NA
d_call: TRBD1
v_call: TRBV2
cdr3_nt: TGTGCCAGCAGTGAAAGGCGCGGGACAGGTGCCGGCTACACCTTC
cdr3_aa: CASSERRGTGAGYTF

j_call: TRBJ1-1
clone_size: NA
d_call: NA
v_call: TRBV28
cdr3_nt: TGTGCCAGCAACCGCGAGGGTTGGGCTTTCTTT
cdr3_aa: CASNREGWAFF

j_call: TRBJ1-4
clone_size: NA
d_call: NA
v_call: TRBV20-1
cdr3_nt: TGCAGTGGAGGGGTGGGCGATGAAAAACTGTTTTTT
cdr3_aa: CSGGVGDEKLFF

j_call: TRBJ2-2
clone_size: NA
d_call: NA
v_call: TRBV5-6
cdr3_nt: TGTGCCAGCAGCGGACGGGGGGAGCTGTTTTTT
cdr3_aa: CASSGRGELFF

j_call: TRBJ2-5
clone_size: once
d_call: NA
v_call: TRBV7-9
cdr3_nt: TGTGCCAGCAGCCCCCGAAAGGGCATTTTCCAGTACTTC
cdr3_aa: CASSPRKGIFQYF

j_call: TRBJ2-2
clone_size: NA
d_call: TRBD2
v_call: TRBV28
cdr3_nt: TGTGCCAGCAGTTTTGGCGGGAGGCCGGGGGAGCTGTTTTTT
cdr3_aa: CASSFGGRPGELFF

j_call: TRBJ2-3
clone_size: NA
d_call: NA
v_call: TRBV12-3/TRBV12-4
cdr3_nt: TGTGCCAGCAGTCCCCGGAGACTAGGGGTGACAGATACGCAGTATTTT
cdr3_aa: CASSPRRLGVTDTQYF

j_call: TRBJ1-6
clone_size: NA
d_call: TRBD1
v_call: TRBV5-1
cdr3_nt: TGCGCCAGCAGCTCGGTATTAACAGGGGTCGGAAGATCACCCCTCCACTTT
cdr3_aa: CASSSVLTGVGRSPLHF

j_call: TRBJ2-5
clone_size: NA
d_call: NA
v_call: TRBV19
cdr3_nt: TGTGCCAGTAGTATGGCCGGAGGAGGCCACCAAGAGACCCAGTACTTC
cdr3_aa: CASSMAGGGHQETQYF

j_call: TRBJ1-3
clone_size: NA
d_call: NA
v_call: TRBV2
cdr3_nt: TGTGCCAGCAGTGAACTTATCTCTGGAAACACCATATATTTT
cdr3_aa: CASSELISGNTIYF

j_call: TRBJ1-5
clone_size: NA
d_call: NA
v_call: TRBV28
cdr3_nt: TGTGCCAGCAGCCCCGTCGGGTTGGGTATCAGTATGGACAATCAGCCCCAGCATTTT
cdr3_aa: CASSPVGLGISMDNQPQHF

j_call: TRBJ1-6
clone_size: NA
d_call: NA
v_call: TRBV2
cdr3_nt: TGTGCCAGCAGTGAAGCAAGGGGGGAAAATTCACCCCTCCACTTT
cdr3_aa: CASSEARGENSPLHF

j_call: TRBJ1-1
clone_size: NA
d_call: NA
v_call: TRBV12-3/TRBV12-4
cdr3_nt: TGTGCCAGCAACCCTCGATCAACCTCTGAAGCTTTCTTT
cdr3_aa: CASNPRSTSEAFF

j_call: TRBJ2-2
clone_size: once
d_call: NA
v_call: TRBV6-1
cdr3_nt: TGTGCCAGCAGTACGACAGCGAACACCGGGGAGCTGTTTTTT
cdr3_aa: CASSTTANTGELFF

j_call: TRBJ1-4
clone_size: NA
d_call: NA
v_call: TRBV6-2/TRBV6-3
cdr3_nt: TGTGCCAGCAGTTACCCTGGAGGCGGGAATGAAAAACTGTTTTTT
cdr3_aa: CASSYPGGGNEKLFF

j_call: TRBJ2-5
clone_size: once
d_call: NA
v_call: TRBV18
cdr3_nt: TGTGCCAGCTCACCGCTCGAGGGGACTCAAGAGACCCAGTACTTC
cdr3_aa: CASSPLEGTQETQYF

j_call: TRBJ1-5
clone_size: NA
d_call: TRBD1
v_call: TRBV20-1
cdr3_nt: TGCAGTGCTACAGACAGGGTCAGCTGGCAGCCCCAGCATTTT
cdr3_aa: CSATDRVSWQPQHF

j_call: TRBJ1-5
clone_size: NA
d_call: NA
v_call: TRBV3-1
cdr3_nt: TGTGCCAGCAGCCAAGAACAGGGTATGGGAAATCAGCCCCAGCATTTT
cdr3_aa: CASSQEQGMGNQPQHF

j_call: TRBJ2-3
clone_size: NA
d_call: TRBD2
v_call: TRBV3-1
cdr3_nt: TGTGCCAGCAGCCAGAGCGGGAGTAGAACAGATACGCAGTATTTT
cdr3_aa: CASSQSGSRTDTQYF

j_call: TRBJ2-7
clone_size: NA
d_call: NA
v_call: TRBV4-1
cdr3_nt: TGCGCCAGCAGCCCGGATCTAGGGGTCTACGAGCAGTACTTC
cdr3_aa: CASSPDLGVYEQYF